The present T cell receptor beta chain was sequenced within a study of persistence of HIV-infected CD4 T cells. Concerning this clone: The antigen remains unidentified.

This nonspecific control used anti-CD3/anti-CD28 bead stimulation of CD4+ T cells. Responding CD4+ T cells were sorted by upregulation of both CD40 ligand and CD69. Before stimulation, PBMCs underwent CD8+ T cell depletion. The CDR3 is 15 residues long. CDR1 and CDR2 (germline): SGDLS, YYNGEE. Trimming pared 4 bases from V and 0 bases from J, leaving 10 bases between. The immunoSEQ assay was version 4, run in survey mode. The table came from immunoSEQ multiplex PCR; TCRdb's copy has only in-frame clones and leaves some out. The table has more than 35,000 clones, just over 90% seen once. This sequence originates from an adult man with HIV who was CMV-seropositive. The chain is built from TRBV9 and TRBJ1-4; D not resolved. The specimen comprised CD4+ T cells sorted from PBMCs after approximately 19-hour stimulation, sampled from a patient who received antiretroviral therapy. The CDR3 reads CASSPFGSTNEKLFF. The CDR3 region has the DNA TGTGCCAGCAGCCCATTTGGGTCAACTAATGAAAAACTGTTTTTT.